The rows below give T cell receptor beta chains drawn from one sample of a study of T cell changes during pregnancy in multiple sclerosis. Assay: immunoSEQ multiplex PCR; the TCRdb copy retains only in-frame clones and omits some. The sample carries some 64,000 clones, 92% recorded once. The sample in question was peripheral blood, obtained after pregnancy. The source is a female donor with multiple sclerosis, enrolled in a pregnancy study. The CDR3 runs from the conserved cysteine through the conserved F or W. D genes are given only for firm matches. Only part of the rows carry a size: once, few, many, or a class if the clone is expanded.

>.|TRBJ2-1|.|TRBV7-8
CASSQRPGIHNEQFF
TGTGCCAGCAGCCAAAGGCCGGGAATCCACAATGAGCAGTTCTTC
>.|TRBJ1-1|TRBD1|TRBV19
CASTYRGGFTTEAFF
TGTGCCAGTACTTACAGGGGGGGATTCACTACTGAAGCTTTCTTT
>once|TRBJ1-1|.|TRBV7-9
CASSLAGQNTEAFF
TGTGCCAGCAGCTTAGCGGGACAAAACACTGAAGCTTTCTTT
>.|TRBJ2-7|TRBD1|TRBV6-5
CTPRTGGGYEQYF
TGTACCCCTCGGACAGGGGGGGGCTACGAGCAGTACTTC
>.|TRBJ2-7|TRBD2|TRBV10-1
CASSGTSGSYEQYF
TGCGCCAGCAGCGGGACTAGCGGCAGCTACGAGCAGTACTTC
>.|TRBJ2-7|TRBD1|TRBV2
CASSGDRGYEQYF
TGTGCCAGCAGCGGTGACAGGGGCTACGAGCAGTACTTC
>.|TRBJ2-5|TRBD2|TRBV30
CAWSSGGSRVGETQYF
TGTGCCTGGAGTTCGGGGGGGAGTAGGGTTGGAGAGACCCAGTACTTC
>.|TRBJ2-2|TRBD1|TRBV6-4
CASSETGGNTGELFF
TGTGCCAGCAGTGAGACAGGGGGCAACACCGGGGAGCTGTTTTTT
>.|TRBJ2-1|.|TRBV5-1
CASSLITTEEQFF
TGCGCCAGCAGCTTGATAACTACCGAAGAGCAGTTCTTC
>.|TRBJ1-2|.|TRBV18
CASSPKDRQVNYGYTF
TGTGCCAGCTCACCGAAAGACCGACAGGTTAACTATGGCTACACCTTC
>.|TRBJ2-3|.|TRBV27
CASSPDVSGRTDTQYF
TGTGCCAGCAGTCCCGACGTCAGCGGTCGCACAGATACGCAGTATTTT
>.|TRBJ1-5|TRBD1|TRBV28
CASSLGDRVGESPQHF
TGTGCCAGCAGTTTGGGGGACAGGGTGGGAGAATCGCCCCAGCATTTT
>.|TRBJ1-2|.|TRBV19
CASSIGGSLNYGYTF
TGTGCCAGTAGTATAGGCGGCAGCTTAAACTATGGCTACACCTTC
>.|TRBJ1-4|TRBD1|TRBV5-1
CASSLAGRGRNEKLFF
TGCGCCAGCAGCTTGGCCGGGAGGGGGCGTAATGAAAAACTGTTTTTT
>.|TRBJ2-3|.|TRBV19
CASSIPGTDTQYF
TGTGCCAGTAGTATACCCGGGACAGATACGCAGTATTTT
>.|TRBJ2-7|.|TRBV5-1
CASSLAASYEQYF
TGCGCCAGCAGCTTGGCGGCTAGCTACGAGCAGTACTTC
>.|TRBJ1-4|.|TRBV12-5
CASGLSGRRDVVEKLFF
TGTGCTAGTGGTTTGAGCGGCAGGCGGGATGTGGTTGAAAAACTGTTTTTT
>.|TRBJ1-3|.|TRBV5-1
CASSWGDFNVGNTIYF
TGCGCCAGCAGCTGGGGGGACTTTAACGTCGGAAACACCATATATTTT
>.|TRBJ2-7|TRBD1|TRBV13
CASSLGQGSGEQYF
TGTGCCAGCAGCCTTGGACAGGGATCGGGCGAGCAGTACTTC
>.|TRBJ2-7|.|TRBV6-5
CASSPSPYEQYF
TGTGCCAGCAGCCCATCCCCCTACGAGCAGTACTTC
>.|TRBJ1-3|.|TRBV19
CASRSGITGNTIYF
TGTGCCAGTAGAAGCGGAATAACTGGAAACACCATATATTTT
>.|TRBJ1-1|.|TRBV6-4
CASSQDRMNTEAFF
TGTGCCAGCAGCCAAGACAGGATGAACACTGAAGCTTTCTTT
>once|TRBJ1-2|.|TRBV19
CASNLGQGYGYTF
TGTGCCAGTAACTTGGGGCAGGGCTATGGCTACACCTTC
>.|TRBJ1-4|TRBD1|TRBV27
CATKPGQGYEKLFF
TGTGCCACCAAACCGGGACAGGGCTATGAAAAACTGTTTTTT
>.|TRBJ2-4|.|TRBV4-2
CASSQEGHAGLAKNIQYF
TGTGCCAGCAGCCAAGAGGGTCATGCGGGTCTAGCCAAAAACATTCAGTACTTC
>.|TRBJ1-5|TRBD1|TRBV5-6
CASTHAGGAGNQPQHF
TGTGCCAGCACCCATGCAGGGGGCGCCGGCAATCAGCCCCAGCATTTT
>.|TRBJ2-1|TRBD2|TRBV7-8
CASSDRTGLGIAHEQFF
TGTGCCAGCAGCGACCGAACGGGACTAGGCATTGCCCATGAGCAGTTCTTC
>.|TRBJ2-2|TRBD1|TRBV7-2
CASSQRQGGTGELFF
TGTGCCAGCAGCCAACGACAGGGCGGAACCGGGGAGCTGTTTTTT
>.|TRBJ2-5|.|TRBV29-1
CSVGLEPIQETQYF
TGCAGCGTTGGACTAGAACCAATTCAAGAGACCCAGTACTTC
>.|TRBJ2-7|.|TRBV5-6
CASSLPADTYEQYF
TGTGCCAGCAGCTTGCCGGCGGATACCTACGAGCAGTACTTC
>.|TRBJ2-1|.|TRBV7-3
CASSLNQEGTDNEQFF
TGTGCCAGCAGCTTAAATCAGGAGGGGACGGACAATGAGCAGTTCTTC
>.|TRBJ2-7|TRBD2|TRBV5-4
CASSLDGRRERSYEQYF
TGTGCCAGCAGCTTGGATGGGAGGCGGGAGCGCTCCTACGAGCAGTACTTC